Listed here are 5 T cell receptor beta chains from one sample, sequenced in a study of blood T cell repertoires in COVID-19 (TCRdb year 2020). Receptor libraries were prepared by the immunoSEQ multiplex PCR assay. The immuneACCESS repertoire file appears here via TCRdb, limited to in-frame rearrangements. These files lack a portion of the clones; in checked studies, under half of the deficit traces to unresolved V genes, and the cause of the others is not known. Within this sample are hundreds of thousands of clones, with 85% of them counted one time only. 4.1% of the sample is taken by the ten largest. Sequenced material: peripheral blood. Receptors originate from a woman in her fifties or sixties with active or convalescent COVID-19.

This clone was picked up a small number of times. The V call is TRBV19, the J call TRBJ2-5; a possible D gene is TRBD2 (5 bases). This CDR3 comprises 15 residues. V was trimmed by 1 base and J by 3 bases, leaving 12 bases between them. Germline V gene sequence: CDR1 LNHDA, CDR2 SQIVND (reference sequence). The CDR3 DNA sequence: TGTGCCAGTAGTATAGGGGAGAACCCAAAAGAGACCCAGTACTTC. This gives the protein CASSIGENPKETQYF.

The rearrangement joins TRBV7-8 to TRBJ1-5, with D possibly matching TRBD1 (6 bases). CDR1 is SGHVS and CDR2 is FQNEAQ in the germline V gene. The ends were cut back, 8 bases at V and 5 bases at J, with 13 bases in the middle. The CDR3 sequence is 13 residues long. The CDR3 nucleotides are TGTGCCAGCTCTCTGGACAGCCATCAGCCCCAGCATTTT. It yields the protein CASSLDSHQPQHF.

The chain is built from TRBV5-1 and TRBJ1-1, with D unclear. V was clipped by 2 bases and J by 2 bases, with 10 bases between them. Germline V lookup: CDR1 SGHRS, CDR2 YFSETQ. The CDR3 sequence is 14 residues long. This CDR3 is CASSLSGTNTEAFF. As DNA, the CDR3 is TGCGCCAGCAGCTTAAGCGGAACCAACACTGAAGCTTTCTTT.

The J gene is TRBJ2-7, the V gene TRBV7-2; 7 nucleotides line up with TRBD1. V lost 5 bases and J lost 3; bases outside the gene matches: 7. CDR1 is SGHTA, CDR2 FQGNSA, per germline. The CDR3 extends over 14 amino acids. The CDR3 protein is CASSLGTALYEQYF. The CDR3, as DNA: TGTGCCAGCAGCCTTGGGACAGCCCTCTACGAGCAGTACTTC.

V gene TRBV19 combines with J gene TRBJ2-7; D call uncertain. Trimming stripped 3 bases from V and 2 bases from J, with 14 bases between. The CDR3 extends over 15 amino acids. In germline, CDR1 is LNHDA, CDR2 SQIVND (reference sequence). The CDR3 sequence: CASSIDLVRTYEQYF. CDR3 coding DNA: TGTGCCAGTAGTATTGACCTAGTGAGAACCTACGAGCAGTACTTC.